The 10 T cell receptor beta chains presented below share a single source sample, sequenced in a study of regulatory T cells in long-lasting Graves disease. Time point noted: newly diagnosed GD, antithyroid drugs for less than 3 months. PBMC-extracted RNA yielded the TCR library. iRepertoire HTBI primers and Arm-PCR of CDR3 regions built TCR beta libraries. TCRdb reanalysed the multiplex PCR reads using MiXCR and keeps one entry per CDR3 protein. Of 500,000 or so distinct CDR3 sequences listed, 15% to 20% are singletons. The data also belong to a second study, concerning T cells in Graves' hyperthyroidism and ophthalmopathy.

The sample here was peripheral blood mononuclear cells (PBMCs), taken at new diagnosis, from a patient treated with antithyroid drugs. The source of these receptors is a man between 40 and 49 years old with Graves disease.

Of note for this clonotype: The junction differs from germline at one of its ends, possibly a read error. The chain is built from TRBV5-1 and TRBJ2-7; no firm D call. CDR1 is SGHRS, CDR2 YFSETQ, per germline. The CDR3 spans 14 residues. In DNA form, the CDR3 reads TGCCCCAGCAGCTTGGAGTCAGGCTCCTACGAGCAGTACTTC. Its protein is CPSSLESGSYEQYF.

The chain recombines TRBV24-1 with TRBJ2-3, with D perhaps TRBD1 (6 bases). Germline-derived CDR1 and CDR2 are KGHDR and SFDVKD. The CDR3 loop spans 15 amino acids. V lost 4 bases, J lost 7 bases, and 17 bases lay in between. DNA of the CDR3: TGTGCCACCAGTGACCCCCGGGACATCCCTAATACGCAGTATTTT. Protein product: CATSDPRDIPNTQYF.

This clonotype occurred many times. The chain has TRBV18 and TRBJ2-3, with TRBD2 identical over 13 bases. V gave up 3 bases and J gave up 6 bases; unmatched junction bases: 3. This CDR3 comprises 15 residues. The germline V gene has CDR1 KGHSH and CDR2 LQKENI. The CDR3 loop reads CASSPGLAGLDTQYF. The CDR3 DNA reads TGTGCCAGCTCACCGGGACTAGCGGGACTTGATACGCAGTATTTT.

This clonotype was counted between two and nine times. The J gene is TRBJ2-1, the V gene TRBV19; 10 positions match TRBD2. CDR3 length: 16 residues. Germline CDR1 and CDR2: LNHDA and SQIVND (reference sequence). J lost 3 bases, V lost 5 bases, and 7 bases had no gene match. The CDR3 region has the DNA TGTGCCAGTAGTGTCGCCTTAGCGGGAGGCTACAATGAGCAGTTCTTC. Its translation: CASSVALAGGYNEQFF.

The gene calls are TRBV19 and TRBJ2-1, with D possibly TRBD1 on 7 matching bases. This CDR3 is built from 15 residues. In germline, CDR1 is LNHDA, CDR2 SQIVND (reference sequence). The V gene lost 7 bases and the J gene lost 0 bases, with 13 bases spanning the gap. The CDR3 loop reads CASIHQGGSYNEQFF. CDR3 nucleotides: TGTGCCAGTATTCATCAGGGGGGCTCCTACAATGAGCAGTTCTTC.

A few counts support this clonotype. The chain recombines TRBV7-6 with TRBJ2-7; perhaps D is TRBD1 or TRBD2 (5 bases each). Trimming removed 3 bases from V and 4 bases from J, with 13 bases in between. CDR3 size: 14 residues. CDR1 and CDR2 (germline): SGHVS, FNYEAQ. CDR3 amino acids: CASSFRDGLYEQYF. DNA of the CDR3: TGTGCCAGCAGCTTCCGGGACGGACTTTACGAGCAGTACTTC.

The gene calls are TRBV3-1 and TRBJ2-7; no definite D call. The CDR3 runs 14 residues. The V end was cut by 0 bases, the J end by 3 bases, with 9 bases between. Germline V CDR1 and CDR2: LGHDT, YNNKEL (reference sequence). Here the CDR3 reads CASSQDLGDYEQYF. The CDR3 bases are TGTGCCAGCAGCCAAGATCTGGGTGACTACGAGCAGTACTTC.

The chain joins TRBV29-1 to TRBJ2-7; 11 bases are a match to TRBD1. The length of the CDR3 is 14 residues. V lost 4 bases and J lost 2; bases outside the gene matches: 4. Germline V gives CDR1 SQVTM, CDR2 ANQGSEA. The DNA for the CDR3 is TGCAGCGTTGGGGGGACAGGGGGAACCTACGAGCAGTACTTC. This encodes CSVGGTGGTYEQYF.

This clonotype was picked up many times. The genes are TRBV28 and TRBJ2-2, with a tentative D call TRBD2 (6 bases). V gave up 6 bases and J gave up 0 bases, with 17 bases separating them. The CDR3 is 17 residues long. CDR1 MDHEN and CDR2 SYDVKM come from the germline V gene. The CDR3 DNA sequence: TGTGCCAGCAGCCCCCCCGGTAGGGAGGCGAACACCGGGGAGCTGTTTTTT. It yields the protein CASSPPGREANTGELFF.

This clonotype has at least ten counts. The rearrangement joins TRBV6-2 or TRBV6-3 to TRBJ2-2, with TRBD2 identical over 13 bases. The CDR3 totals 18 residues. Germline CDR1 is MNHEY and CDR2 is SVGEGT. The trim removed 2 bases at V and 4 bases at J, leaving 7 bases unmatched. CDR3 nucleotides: TGTGCCAGCAGTTACCCAATAGGACTAGCGGGAGTCACCGGGGAGCTGTTTTTT. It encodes CASSYPIGLAGVTGELFF.